The 27 T cell receptor beta chains below were found in one sample sequenced in a study of graft-versus-host responses after intestinal transplantation. The table came from immunoSEQ multiplex PCR; TCRdb's copy has only in-frame clones and leaves some out. The data show around 100,000 clones, 75% to 95% seen once. For these TCRs, the target antigens are not known. The source material was unstimulated CD4+ T cells sorted from spleen or lymph node cells, sampled before transplant. These receptors were obtained from a human donor who was the organ donor for an intestinal transplant.

The chain is built from TRBV5-4 and TRBJ2-6; 9 nucleotides agree with TRBD1. The germline V gene has CDR1 SGHNT and CDR2 YYREEE (reference sequence). This CDR3 has 17 residues. The J segment lost 4 bases and the V segment lost 3 bases, leaving 8 bases of the junction unmatched. This CDR3 reads CASSSSRDRAGANVLTF. DNA for the CDR3: TGTGCCAGCAGCTCGTCCCGGGACAGGGCCGGGGCCAACGTCCTGACTTTC.

The gene calls are TRBV10-3 and TRBJ1-2, with D perhaps TRBD1 (6 bases). V lost 5 bases, J lost 8 bases, and 18 bases lay in between. This CDR3 region has 14 residues. Germline assignment: CDR1 ENHRY and CDR2 SYGVKD. The CDR3 reads CAISPRDNLGGYTF. CDR3 sequence (DNA): TGTGCCATCAGTCCTCGGGACAACCTTGGAGGCTACACCTTC.

CDR3 loop: CASSLSGRADYSYGYTF. The CDR3 coding sequence is TGCGCCAGCAGCTTGAGTGGGCGGGCCGACTATTCATATGGCTACACCTTC. The chain recombines TRBV5-1 with TRBJ1-2; D ambiguous. Germline values: CDR1 SGHRS, CDR2 YFSETQ. The CDR3 totals 17 residues. The V and J ends lost 1 base and 5 bases respectively, with 21 bases between them.

This chain links TRBV7-2 with TRBJ2-2, with TRBD2 identical over 8 bases. J gave up 5 bases and V 3 bases, and 11 bases lay outside the gene matches. Germline V lookup: CDR1 SGHTA, CDR2 FQGNSA. The CDR3 has 17 amino acids. In DNA form, the CDR3 reads TGTGCCAGCAGCTTTAGTGTTAGCGGGGAGAATACCGGGGAGCTGTTTTTT. Translation gives CASSFSVSGENTGELFF.

J is TRBJ2-5 and V is TRBV9; TRBD2 matches at 11 bases. V lost 0 bases and J lost 2; bases outside the gene matches: 6. The CDR3 is 17 amino acids. CDR1 is SGDLS, CDR2 YYNGEE, per germline. CDR3 DNA sequence: TGTGCCAGCAGCGTAGCTCCTACTAGCGGGGGACAAGAGACCCAGTACTTC. Translated: CASSVAPTSGGQETQYF.

J is TRBJ2-2 and V is TRBV4-1; D is ambiguous. With 1 base removed from V and 6 bases from J, the gap between germline ends came to 9 bases. This CDR3 contains 14 residues. Germline values: CDR1 MGHRA, CDR2 YSYEKL. The CDR3 coding sequence is TGCGCCAGCAGCCAAGTGTTTGCGGCCGGGGAGCTGTTTTTT. The encoded protein is CASSQVFAAGELFF.

CDR3 sequence (DNA): TGTGCCAGCAGCGGGGGGACAGGCCCATACAATGAGCAGTTCTTC. This codes for CASSGGTGPYNEQFF. This chain links TRBV7-2 with TRBJ2-1; 8 nucleotides match TRBD1. The CDR3 is 15 residues long. From germline, CDR1 is SGHTA and CDR2 FQGNSA. Germline trimming cut 5 bases from V and 4 bases from J; bases unmatched to any gene: 7.

The genes are TRBV5-5 and TRBJ1-2; 9 positions match TRBD1. V lost 4 bases and J lost 2; bases outside the gene matches: 9. CDR1 is SGHKS and CDR2 is YYEKEE in the germline V gene (reference sequence). The CDR3 covers 16 residues. CDR3 loop: CASSVIGTGRNYGYTF. CDR3 nucleotide sequence: TGTGCCAGCAGCGTTATAGGGACAGGGAGGAACTATGGCTACACCTTC. Looking up the rest from reference TRBV5-5 and TRBJ1-2 gives the full variable domain: DAGVTQSPTHLIKTRGQQVTLRCSPISGHKSVSWYQQVLGQGPQFIFQYYEKEERGRGNFPDRFSARQFPNYSSELNVNALLLGDSALYLCASSVIGTGRNYGYTFGSGTRLTVV.

The chain joins TRBV9 to TRBJ1-3, with 7 positions matching TRBD1. The germline CDR1 and CDR2 sequences are SGDLS and YYNGEE. This CDR3 comprises 14 residues. The J segment lost 1 base and the V segment lost 4 bases, leaving 2 bases of the junction unmatched. The CDR3 DNA sequence: TGTGCCAGCAGCAGGGGGCTGTCTGGAAACACCATATATTTT. Translated, it gives CASSRGLSGNTIYF. The full variable domain, rest sourced from reference TRBV9 and TRBJ1-3, is DSGVTQTPKHLITATGQRVTLRCSPRSGDLSVYWYQQSLDQGLQFLIQYYNGEERAKGNILERFSAQQFPDLHSELNLSSLELGDSALYFCASSRGLSGNTIYFGEGSWLTVV.

This clone was counted a single time. This rearrangement joins TRBV6-1 to TRBJ1-1; D is uncertain. Germline lookup yields CDR1 MNHNS and CDR2 SASEGT. The CDR3 is made up of 14 amino acids. Trimming shortened V by 0 bases and J by 4 bases, and 9 bases separated the two germline ends. The CDR3 nucleotides are TGTGCCAGCAGTGAAGCCGGTGGGAGCACTGAAGCTTTCTTT. This encodes CASSEAGGSTEAFF.

This chain connects TRBV18 to TRBJ1-5; 9 bases map to TRBD1. Germline CDR1 KGHSH, CDR2 LQKENI. V was clipped by 2 bases and J by 6 bases; unmatched bases: 11. The CDR3 runs to 17 residues. This chain's CDR3 is CASSPIGTGSGVQPQHF. The CDR3 coding sequence is TGTGCCAGCTCACCAATAGGGACAGGGAGTGGAGTTCAGCCCCAGCATTTT. Full variable domain (remainder filled in from reference TRBV18 and TRBJ1-5): NAGVMQNPRHLVRRRGQEARLRCSPMKGHSHVYWYRQLPEEGLKFMVYLQKENIIDESGMPKERFSAEFPKEGPSILRIQQVVRGDSAAYFCASSPIGTGSGVQPQHFGDGTRLSIL.

The chain employs TRBV6-1 and TRBJ2-1; possible D gene TRBD2, 7 bases. Between the trimmed V and J ends, which lost 6 bases and 8 bases, there was a span of 11 bases. Germline lookup yields CDR1 MNHNS and CDR2 SASEGT. The CDR3 spans 12 residues. The DNA for the CDR3 is TGTGCCAGCAGAACAGGGAGGGATGAGCAGTTCTTC. Amino acid sequence: CASRTGRDEQFF.

The V gene is TRBV27, the J gene TRBJ1-1; 7 bases line up with TRBD1. With V trimmed by 6 bases and J by 4 bases, 11 bases remained unmatched. Germline-derived CDR1 and CDR2 are MNHEY and SMNVEV (reference sequence). The CDR3 extends over 15 amino acids. The CDR3 DNA reads as TGTGCCAGCAGCAAGACAGGGTTTCGCGGCACTGAAGCTTTCTTT. This encodes CASSKTGFRGTEAFF.

The chain combines TRBV7-9 with TRBJ2-2; D remains unclear. V was cut by 5 bases and J by 0 bases, with 16 bases left in between. Germline V gene lookup returns CDR1 SEHNR and CDR2 FQNEAQ (reference sequence). This CDR3 spans 17 amino acids. CDR3 sequence reads: CASSTVGQETNTGELFF. The CDR3 nucleotides are TGTGCCAGCAGCACCGTAGGCCAGGAAACGAACACCGGGGAGCTGTTTTTT.

V and J are TRBV6-5 and TRBJ1-1; 7 bases map to TRBD1. The CDR3 has 16 residues. Per germline, CDR1 MNHEY and CDR2 SVGAGI. J was trimmed by 3 bases and V by 4 bases; bases with no gene match: 11. CDR3 amino acids: CASSSGIGGGYTEAFF. The DNA for the CDR3 is TGTGCCAGCAGTTCGGGTATAGGGGGCGGTTACACTGAAGCTTTCTTT.

J is TRBJ2-3 and V is TRBV14; D gene unclear. This CDR3 comprises 17 residues. Germline CDR1 and CDR2: SGHDN and FVKESK. Trimming pared 1 base from V and 2 bases from J, leaving 16 bases between. CDR3 sequence reads: CASSQVARPALTDTQYF. CDR3 sequence (DNA): TGTGCCAGCAGCCAAGTAGCCCGGCCCGCACTCACAGATACGCAGTATTTT. Complete variable domain (other parts from reference TRBV14 and TRBJ2-3): EAGVTQFPSHSVIEKGQTVTLRCDPISGHDNLYWYRRVMGKEIKFLLHFVKESKQDESGMPNNRFLAERTGGTYSTLKVQPAELEDSGVYFCASSQVARPALTDTQYFGPGTRLTVL.

The chain joins TRBV5-1 to TRBJ2-1, with D perhaps matching TRBD2 (7 bases). CDR3 length: 17 residues. V lost 0 bases to trimming and J lost 9 bases, with 22 bases between them. CDR1 SGHRS and CDR2 YFSETQ come from the germline V gene. The CDR3 nucleotides are TGCGCCAGCAGCTTGGAGGTCGTGGGGGGGCGTGGGGGTGAGCAGTTCTTC. This sequence encodes CASSLEVVGGRGGEQFF.

Regarding this clone: Without the conserved terminal phenylalanine or tryptophan, this CDR3 likely stems from a read error. Because the CDR3's place on the DNA is in doubt, the DNA is left out and the CDR3 is given as listed by TCRdb. The chain carries TRBV7-8 and TRBJ2-3; TRBD1, the table's D call, was not compared with the DNA. The CDR3 region is 15 residues in length, termini included. CDR1 and CDR2 from the germline V gene are SGHVS and FQNEAQ. The CDR3 here is CASSLGSSRGGGAPL.

This clone has more than one count but fewer than ten. The chain uses TRBV19 and TRBJ1-1; D remains unclear. With 8 bases removed from V and 8 bases from J, the gap between germline ends came to 9 bases. Germline CDR1 is LNHDA and CDR2 is SQIVND (reference sequence). The length of the CDR3 is 10 residues. The CDR3: CASGGREAFF. CDR3 DNA: TGTGCCAGTGGAGGCAGGGAAGCTTTCTTT.

This clone was recorded once. J is TRBJ2-3 and V is TRBV9, with 9 bases identical to TRBD2. Germline assignment: CDR1 SGDLS and CDR2 YYNGEE. The J segment lost 5 bases and the V segment lost 4 bases, leaving 8 bases of the junction unmatched. The CDR3 has 15 residues. In DNA form, the CDR3 reads TGTGCCAGCAGCCCGACTAGCGGAGGGGTAGATACGCAGTATTTT. Its protein product is CASSPTSGGVDTQYF.

The V and J genes are TRBV11-2 and TRBJ2-2; 11 bases are shared with TRBD1. Germline CDR1 SGHAT, CDR2 FQNNGV. Losses at the gene ends were 4 bases for V and 3 bases for J; bases not matched to a gene: 7. CDR3 length equals 17 residues. CDR3 sequence reads: CASSSPRTGGYTGELFF. As DNA, the CDR3 is TGTGCCAGCAGCTCACCCAGGACAGGGGGCTACACCGGGGAGCTGTTTTTT.

The chain joins TRBV6-6 to TRBJ2-7; 7 nucleotides match TRBD1. The CDR3 extends over 13 amino acids. Losses at the gene ends were 6 bases for V and 6 bases for J; bases not matched to a gene: 8. Germline-derived CDR1 and CDR2 are MNHNY and SVGAGI (reference sequence). The CDR3 is CASSHVRDSEQYF. For the CDR3, the DNA is TGTGCCAGCAGCCACGTAAGGGACAGCGAGCAGTACTTC.

The chain has TRBV4-3 and TRBJ2-1; TRBD2 aligns across 9 bases. This CDR3 is built from 17 residues. The germline V gene encodes CDR1 LGHNA and CDR2 YSLEER. Unmatched junction bases numbered 6, after V lost 0 bases and J lost 3 bases. The CDR3 coding sequence is TGCGCCAGCAGCCAAGACCCTAGCGGGGCCCTCTACAATGAGCAGTTCTTC. This translates into CASSQDPSGALYNEQFF.

The chain combines TRBV7-3 with TRBJ2-3; D call uncertain. The germline V gene encodes CDR1 SGHTA and CDR2 FQGTGA. The CDR3 extends over 15 amino acids. The V end lost 1 base, the J end lost 0 bases, and 8 bases lay between the germline ends. The chain's CDR3 is CASSLIPTSTDTQYF. DNA for the CDR3: TGTGCCAGCAGCTTAATCCCTACTAGCACAGATACGCAGTATTTT.

Regarding this clone: This sample also contains other DNA sequences that code for the same CDR3. The chain combines TRBV20-1 with TRBJ2-2; D gene uncertain. From germline, CDR1 is DFQATT and CDR2 SNEGSKA (reference sequence). CDR3 size: 11 residues. The V end was cut by 3 bases, the J end by 4 bases, with 3 bases between. For the CDR3, the DNA is TGCAGTGCTAGCCGCACCGGGGAGCTGTTTTTT. Protein product: CSASRTGELFF.

The rearrangement uses TRBV6-5 and TRBJ2-4; TRBD1 agrees at 8 bases. This CDR3 has 15 amino acids. Germline V gives CDR1 MNHEY, CDR2 SVGAGI. V lost 6 bases and J lost 3; bases outside the gene matches: 7. CDR3 sequence: CASSPNTGGKNIQYF. CDR3 in DNA: TGTGCCAGCAGCCCTAATACAGGGGGCAAAAACATTCAGTACTTC.

This chain joins TRBV2 and TRBJ1-2; TRBD1 is a possible D gene (5 bases). Looked up from germline, CDR1 is SNHLY and CDR2 is FYNNEI. V was clipped by 2 bases and J by 5 bases, with 15 bases between them. This CDR3 has 15 amino acids. The CDR3 nucleotides are TGTGCCAGCAGTGAAATGAGACAGAGGACGTATGGCTACACCTTC. Protein product: CASSEMRQRTYGYTF.